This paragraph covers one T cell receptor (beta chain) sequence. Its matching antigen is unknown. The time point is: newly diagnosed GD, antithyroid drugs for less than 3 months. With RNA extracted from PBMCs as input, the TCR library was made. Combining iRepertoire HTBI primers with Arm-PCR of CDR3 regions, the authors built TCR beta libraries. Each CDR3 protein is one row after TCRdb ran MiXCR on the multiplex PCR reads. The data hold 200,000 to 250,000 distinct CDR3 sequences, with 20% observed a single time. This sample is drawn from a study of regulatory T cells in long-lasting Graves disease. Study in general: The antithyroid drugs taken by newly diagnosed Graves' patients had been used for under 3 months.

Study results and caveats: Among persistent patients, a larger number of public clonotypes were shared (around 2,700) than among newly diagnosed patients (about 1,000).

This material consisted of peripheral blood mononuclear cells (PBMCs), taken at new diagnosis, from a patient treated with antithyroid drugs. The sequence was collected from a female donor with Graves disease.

The CDR3 loop reads CATSTPNGGYTF. The CDR3 bases are TGTGCCACCAGTACCCCTAACGGTGGCTACACCTTC. The V gene is TRBV24-1, the J gene TRBJ1-2; no clear D. The CDR3 has 12 amino acids. Germline loops: CDR1 KGHDR, CDR2 SFDVKD. V lost 6 bases and J lost 7, with 11 bases in between.